The 13 T cell receptor beta chains in this list originate from one sample, sequenced in a study of cytotoxic CD8 clonotypes in ibrutinib-treated CLL. Clones were read by immunoSEQ multiplex PCR, and TCRdb kept only the in-frame ones, dropping some. Of about 30,000 clones in the sample, roughly 62% were seen once. The sequenced sample was PBMCs, obtained before ibrutinib treatment. The receptors come from a human donor with chronic lymphocytic leukemia.

This clone was recorded a few times. This chain uses TRBV5-4 with TRBJ2-7; the D gene could be TRBD1 or TRBD2 (5 bases each). V lost 4 bases and J 4 bases, leaving 15 bases between the germline ends. Per germline, CDR1 SGHNT and CDR2 YYREEE (reference sequence). The CDR3 covers 14 residues. CDR3 sequence reads: CASSRTGTGYEQYF. For the CDR3, the DNA is TGTGCCAGCAGCCGGACGGGGACCGGATACGAGCAGTACTTC.

This chain uses TRBV5-8 with TRBJ2-3, with D possibly TRBD2 on 6 matching bases. The CDR3 has 16 residues. In germline, CDR1 is SGHTS, CDR2 YDEGEE. V shed 2 bases and J shed 0 bases, with 13 bases lying between them. The CDR3 DNA is TGTGCCAGCAGCTTTGGAGCGGGTCCTAGCACAGATACGCAGTATTTT. Amino acids: CASSFGAGPSTDTQYF.

A few counts support this clone. This chain links TRBV25-1 with TRBJ2-4; 7 nucleotides match TRBD2. The CDR3 sequence is 16 residues long. The V and J ends lost 4 bases and 9 bases, in that order; junction bases with no gene match: 15. CDR1 is MGHDK and CDR2 is SYGVNS in the germline V gene. CDR3 in amino acids: CASSGSSQTGLGIQYF. CDR3 DNA sequence: TGTGCCAGCAGTGGCTCTTCTCAAACAGGACTAGGCATTCAGTACTTC. The variable domain in full, with the rest retrieved from reference TRBV25-1 and TRBJ2-4, is EADIYQTPRYLVIGTGKKITLECSQTMGHDKMYWYQQDPGMELHLIHYSYGVNSTEKGDLSSESTVSRIRTEHFPLTLESARPSHTSQYLCASSGSSQTGLGIQYFGAGTRLSVL.

This clone was seen once. The V and J genes are TRBV5-1 and TRBJ2-1; a weak D match, TRBD2 (6 bases). Germline CDR1 and CDR2: SGHRS and YFSETQ. V was shortened by 1 base and J by 10 bases, with 18 bases between the two germline ends. The CDR3 sequence is 15 residues long. The CDR3: CASSLLVFGGSEQFF. The DNA of the CDR3 is TGCGCCAGCAGCTTGTTAGTTTTTGGGGGGAGCGAGCAGTTCTTC. The full variable domain, its missing parts supplied by reference TRBV5-1 and TRBJ2-1, is KAGVTQTPRYLIKTRGQQVTLSCSPISGHRSVSWYQQTPGQGLQFLFEYFSETQRNKGNFPGRFSGRQFSNSRSEMNVSTLELGDSALYLCASSLLVFGGSEQFFGPGTRLTVL.

This chain connects TRBV6-6 to TRBJ2-5; D call uncertain. Germline CDR1 reads MNHNY; CDR2 reads SVGAGI (reference sequence). The V gene lost 2 bases and the J gene lost 5 bases, with 3 bases spanning the gap. The CDR3 consists of 11 residues. This chain's CDR3 is CASSYRETQYF. The CDR3 region has the DNA TGTGCCAGCAGTTACCGGGAGACCCAGTACTTC.

This sequence joins TRBV19 and TRBJ1-6, with D possibly TRBD1 on 5 matching bases. V gave up 1 base and J gave up 9 bases, with 13 bases separating them. Germline-derived CDR1 and CDR2 are LNHDA and SQIVND (reference sequence). The CDR3 loop spans 15 amino acids. DNA for the CDR3: TGTGCCAGTAGTATAGGGGCAGGGCGGAGTTCACCCCTCCACTTT. Translating it yields CASSIGAGRSSPLHF.

This clone appeared a single time. The rearrangement links TRBV5-1 to TRBJ2-7; D remains unclear. Germline CDR1 and CDR2: SGHRS and YFSETQ. The CDR3 spans 13 residues. With 0 bases removed from V and 5 bases from J, the gap between germline ends came to 9 bases. The CDR3 sequence is CASSLVAPNEQYF. In DNA form, the CDR3 reads TGCGCCAGCAGCTTGGTGGCCCCGAACGAGCAGTACTTC.

The V gene is TRBV19, the J gene TRBJ1-2, with 7 bases aligning to TRBD1. Germline V gene data show CDR1 as LNHDA and CDR2 as SQIVND (reference sequence). The CDR3 consists of 16 residues. J gave up 5 bases and V 7 bases, and 16 bases lay outside the gene matches. CDR3 in DNA: TGTGCCAGTAATGTACGTCCTCGAACAGGGGAGTATGGCTACACCTTC. It is translated as CASNVRPRTGEYGYTF. Filled out from reference TRBV19 and TRBJ1-2, the complete variable domain reads DGGITQSPKYLFRKEGQNVTLSCEQNLNHDAMYWYRQDPGQGLRLIYYSQIVNDFQKGDIAEGYSVSREKKESFPLTVTSAQKNPTAFYLCASNVRPRTGEYGYTFGSGTRLTVV.

The chain couples TRBV7-2 to TRBJ1-3; 9 bases align to TRBD1. The CDR3 extends over 16 amino acids. The germline gives CDR1 SGHTA, CDR2 FQGNSA. Trimming cost V 6 bases and J 8 bases; bases outside gene matches: 14. The CDR3 is CASSPQGAIRDYTIYF. The DNA for the CDR3 is TGTGCCAGCAGTCCACAGGGGGCTATAAGGGATTACACCATATATTTT.

Judged by abundance, this clone is medium-sized. The chain links TRBV2 to TRBJ2-7; 11 nucleotides match TRBD1. V lost 6 bases and J lost 1; bases outside the gene matches: 2. The length of the CDR3 is 14 residues. Germline-derived CDR1 and CDR2 are SNHLY and FYNNEI. CDR3 sequence (DNA): TGTGCCAGCAGGTGGGACAGGGGGTCCTACGAGCAGTACTTC. It is translated as CASRWDRGSYEQYF.

This clone has only one observation. The J gene is TRBJ2-1, the V gene TRBV27; possible D gene TRBD1, 6 bases. Per germline, CDR1 MNHEY and CDR2 SMNVEV (reference sequence). The V and J ends lost 3 bases and 8 bases respectively, with 11 bases between them. The CDR3 contains 13 residues. The CDR3 loop reads CASSFWGRDEQFF. The CDR3 DNA reads as TGTGCCAGCAGTTTTTGGGGGCGCGATGAGCAGTTCTTC.

In its sample, this clone was seen a few times. The J gene is TRBJ1-5, the V gene TRBV4-1; maybe TRBD1 (5 bases). The CDR3 is 14 residues long. Germline V gene lookup returns CDR1 MGHRA and CDR2 YSYEKL. V shed 3 bases and J shed 3 bases, with 9 bases lying between them. CDR3 loop: CASSQGPDNQPQHF. In nucleotides, the CDR3 is TGCGCCAGCAGCCAGGGACCCGACAATCAGCCCCAGCATTTT.

This clone was seen more than once but under ten times. The V call is TRBV4-2, the J call TRBJ1-4; D possibly corresponds to TRBD1 (6 bases). In germline, CDR1 is LGHNA, CDR2 YNFKEQ. The CDR3 sequence is 15 residues long. Between the trimmed V and J ends, which lost 1 base and 8 bases, there was a span of 14 bases. This chain's CDR3 is CASSQGRSTGEKLFF. CDR3 DNA sequence: TGTGCCAGCAGCCAAGGACGATCTACAGGGGAAAAACTGTTTTTT.